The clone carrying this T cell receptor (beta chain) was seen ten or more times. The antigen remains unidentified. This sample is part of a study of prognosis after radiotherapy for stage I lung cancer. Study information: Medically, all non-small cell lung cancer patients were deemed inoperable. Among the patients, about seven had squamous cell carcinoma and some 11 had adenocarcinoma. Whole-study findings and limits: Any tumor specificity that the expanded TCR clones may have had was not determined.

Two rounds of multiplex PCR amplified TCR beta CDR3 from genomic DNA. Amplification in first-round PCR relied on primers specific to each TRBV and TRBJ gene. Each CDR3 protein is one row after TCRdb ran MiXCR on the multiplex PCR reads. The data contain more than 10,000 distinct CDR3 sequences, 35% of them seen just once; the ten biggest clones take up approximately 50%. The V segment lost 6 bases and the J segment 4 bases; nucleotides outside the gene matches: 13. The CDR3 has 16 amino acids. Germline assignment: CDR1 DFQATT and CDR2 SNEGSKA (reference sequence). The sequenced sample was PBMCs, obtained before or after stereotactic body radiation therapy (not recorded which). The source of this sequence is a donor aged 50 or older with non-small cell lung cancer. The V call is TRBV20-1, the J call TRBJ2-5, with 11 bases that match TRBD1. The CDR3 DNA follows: TGCAGTGCCCAGGGACCCGGGACAGGGGGGTTAGAGACCCAGTACTTC. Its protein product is CSAQGPGTGGLETQYF.